Listed here are 24 T cell receptor beta chains from one sample, sequenced in a study of blood T cell repertoires in COVID-19. Sequencing was performed with immunoSEQ multiplex PCR; in TCRdb, only in-frame clones are kept and a portion is missing. The table includes 100,000 to 150,000 clones, over 75% detected once. The material sequenced was peripheral blood. These receptor sequences come from a man younger than 45 with COVID-19, enrolled during active disease.

The J gene is TRBJ2-3, the V gene TRBV7-3; D might be TRBD1 (7 bases). The CDR3 sequence is 12 residues long. Trimming cost V 5 bases and J 10 bases, with 13 bases left between them. From germline, CDR1 is SGHTA and CDR2 FQGTGA. CDR3 sequence (DNA): TGTGCCAGCAGCCCTCAGGGGGGTCCGCAGTATTTT. As protein: CASSPQGGPQYF.

The chain is built from TRBV30 and TRBJ1-2; the match to TRBD1 covers 8 bases. Unmatched junction bases numbered 5, after V lost 3 bases and J lost 5 bases. This CDR3 has 13 residues. Germline loops: CDR1 GTSNPN, CDR2 SVGIG (reference sequence). CDR3 in DNA: TGTGCCTGGAGCGGACAGGGTGGGTATGGCTACACCTTC. Translated, it gives CAWSGQGGYGYTF.

The chain employs TRBV9 and TRBJ2-2; perhaps TRBD1 as D (5 bases). Germline V gene data show CDR1 as SGDLS and CDR2 as YYNGEE. CDR3 length equals 11 residues. V lost 3 bases and J 9 bases, leaving 6 bases between the germline ends. CDR3 amino acids: CASSADRELFF. The CDR3 DNA reads TGTGCCAGCAGCGCGGACAGGGAGCTGTTTTTT.

This sequence joins TRBV11-2 and TRBJ2-1; a weak D match, TRBD2 (5 bases). Trimming stripped 2 bases from V and 10 bases from J, with 6 bases between. The CDR3 sequence is 11 residues long. Germline CDR1 is SGHAT and CDR2 is FQNNGV. The CDR3 coding sequence is TGTGCCAGCAGCTTACGACTAGAGCAGTTCTTC. Its protein is CASSLRLEQFF. The full variable domain, completed using reference TRBV11-2 and TRBJ2-1, is EAGVAQSPRYKIIEKRQSVAFWCNPISGHATLYWYQQILGQGPKLLIQFQNNGVVDDSQLPKDRFSAERLKGVDSTLKIQPAKLEDSAVYLCASSLRLEQFFGPGTRLTVL.

This clone came up a few times. V and J are TRBV9 and TRBJ2-5; TRBD1 might be the D (6 bases). V was cut by 6 bases and J by 0 bases, with 15 bases left in between. The CDR3 contains 15 residues. CDR1 and CDR2 (germline): SGDLS, YYNGEE. The chain's CDR3 is CASTRGGVYQETQYF. CDR3 in DNA: TGTGCCAGCACCCGAGGGGGAGTTTACCAAGAGACCCAGTACTTC.

The chain employs TRBV28 and TRBJ1-1; D remains ambiguous. The V and J ends lost 7 bases and 3 bases respectively, with 9 bases between them. Germline values: CDR1 MDHEN, CDR2 SYDVKM. The CDR3 length is 12 residues. The CDR3: CASTTPDTEAFF. DNA for the CDR3: TGTGCCAGCACCACACCCGACACTGAAGCTTTCTTT.

There are a few counts of this clone. The chain is built from TRBV7-2 and TRBJ2-1; TRBD2 aligns across 10 bases. This CDR3 comprises 15 residues. Germline trimming cut 5 bases from V and 4 bases from J; bases unmatched to any gene: 5. The germline V gene has CDR1 SGHTA and CDR2 FQGNSA. The CDR3 loop reads CASSTGTSEYNEQFF. CDR3 bases: TGTGCCAGCAGCACCGGGACTAGCGAATACAATGAGCAGTTCTTC.

The rearrangement joins TRBV7-2 to TRBJ2-3; D is unresolved. V lost 1 base to trimming and J lost 2 bases, with 7 bases between them. The CDR3 runs 14 residues. Germline V gene lookup returns CDR1 SGHTA and CDR2 FQGNSA. CDR3 protein: CASSLGLFTDTQYF. In DNA form, the CDR3 reads TGTGCCAGCAGCTTAGGACTTTTCACAGATACGCAGTATTTT.

The chain has TRBV4-1 and TRBJ1-2, with 10 bases aligning to TRBD1. The CDR3 has 16 amino acids. J gave up 12 bases and V 4 bases, and 17 bases lay outside the gene matches. The germline CDR1 and CDR2 sequences are MGHRA and YSYEKL. DNA for the CDR3: TGCGCCAGCAGCCTCCCAGGCGCCGGACAGGGGGAGGGCCACACCTTC. This translates into CASSLPGAGQGEGHTF.

This clone occurred once. The V and J genes are TRBV9 and TRBJ2-3; TRBD2 might be the D (5 bases). The CDR3 contains 15 residues. Trimming removed 4 bases at V and 0 bases at J, with 12 bases between. In germline, CDR1 is SGDLS, CDR2 YYNGEE. The CDR3 protein is CASSPGLESTDTQYF. In nucleotides, the CDR3 is TGTGCCAGCAGCCCCGGACTGGAAAGCACAGATACGCAGTATTTT.

The gene calls are TRBV24-1 and TRBJ1-1, with 8 bases lining up with TRBD1. The CDR3 sequence is 16 residues long. Germline CDR1 KGHDR, CDR2 SFDVKD. V shed 3 bases, J shed 4 bases, and the junction held 9 bases outside the gene matches. The CDR3 nucleotides read TGTGCCACCAGTGATCGCCGGACAGGGAGGGGCACTGAAGCTTTCTTT. Translated: CATSDRRTGRGTEAFF.

The chain carries TRBV29-1 and TRBJ2-1; D perhaps matches TRBD2 (6 bases). With 4 bases removed from V and 3 bases from J, the gap between germline ends came to 13 bases. The germline V gene encodes CDR1 SQVTM and CDR2 ANQGSEA. This CDR3 region has 14 residues. CDR3 in amino acids: CSVGRERDYNEQFF. The CDR3 nucleotides read TGCAGCGTTGGGAGGGAGAGGGACTACAATGAGCAGTTCTTC.

This clone was detected once. The chain combines TRBV18 with TRBJ2-5; no clear D gene. V gave up 2 bases and J gave up 3 bases, with 4 bases separating them. CDR3 length equals 12 residues. The germline V gene has CDR1 KGHSH and CDR2 LQKENI. Here the CDR3 DNA reads TGTGCCAGCTCACCAGGCAAAGAGACCCAGTACTTC. It is translated as CASSPGKETQYF.

The rearrangement uses TRBV23-1 and TRBJ2-7; D not certain. TRBV23-1 is designated an ORF whose function remains uncertain. The CDR3 extends over 14 amino acids. V was pared by 0 bases and J by 0 bases, with 6 bases between. CDR3 sequence (DNA): TGCGCCAGCAGTCAATCCCAGCGCTCCTACGAGCAGTACTTC. It is translated as CASSQSQRSYEQYF.

This clone was detected once. The V and J genes are TRBV4-3 and TRBJ2-7; 13 bases map to TRBD2. The CDR3 is 15 residues long. Germline values: CDR1 LGHNA, CDR2 YSLEER. V was pared by 3 bases and J by 4 bases, with 3 bases of the junction left unmatched. For the CDR3, the DNA is TGCGCCAGCAGCCAGGGACTAGCGGGGACGTACGAGCAGTACTTC. As protein: CASSQGLAGTYEQYF.

J is TRBJ1-1 and V is TRBV19, with TRBD1 matching over 8 bases. The CDR3 contains 14 residues. Germline V CDR1 and CDR2: LNHDA, SQIVND (reference sequence). J was trimmed by 2 bases and V by 6 bases; bases with no gene match: 5. CDR3 DNA sequence: TGTGCCAGTAGGAAGACAGGGGTAAACACTGAAGCTTTCTTT. The encoded protein is CASRKTGVNTEAFF.

This clone has only one observation. The rearrangement joins TRBV7-3 to TRBJ2-1, with TRBD2 matching over 7 bases. CDR3 length equals 14 residues. The J segment lost 9 bases and the V segment lost 4 bases, leaving 9 bases of the junction unmatched. The germline CDR1 and CDR2 sequences are SGHTA and FQGTGA. As DNA, the CDR3 is TGTGCCAGCAGCTCCGCGGGAGTGGGGGGTGAGCAGTTCTTC. This gives the protein CASSSAGVGGEQFF.

With regard to this clone: The sample carries other DNA sequences with the same CDR3. This sequence joins TRBV6-5 and TRBJ1-1, with D perhaps TRBD1 (5 bases). The V end lost 0 bases, the J end lost 4 bases, and 9 bases lay between the germline ends. This CDR3 is built from 14 residues. Germline loops: CDR1 MNHEY, CDR2 SVGAGI. In DNA form, the CDR3 reads TGTGCCAGCAGTTACTCGGGGAGGGGCACTGAAGCTTTCTTT. Translating gives CASSYSGRGTEAFF.

The chain uses TRBV28 and TRBJ2-1; 9 positions agree with TRBD1. The CDR3 sequence is 18 residues long. Germline V gene sequence: CDR1 MDHEN, CDR2 SYDVKM. V lost 7 bases, J lost 10 bases, and 23 bases stayed unmatched. The CDR3 reads CASTSRSWGQGPHLEQFF. DNA of the CDR3: TGTGCCAGCACTTCTCGAAGCTGGGGACAGGGTCCCCACTTGGAGCAGTTCTTC.

The chain combines TRBV27 with TRBJ1-6; D uncertain. V lost 3 bases, J lost 0 bases, and 15 bases lay in between. The CDR3 is made up of 18 amino acids. Germline V gene data show CDR1 as MNHEY and CDR2 as SMNVEV (reference sequence). CDR3 in DNA: TGTGCCAGCAGTTTGAGGCAGCCATCGAGCTCCTATAATTCACCCCTCCACTTT. This gives the protein CASSLRQPSSSYNSPLHF.

The chain combines TRBV27 with TRBJ2-2; 12 nucleotides agree with TRBD1. The V and J ends lost 6 bases and 3 bases, in that order; junction bases with no gene match: 2. The CDR3 has 15 amino acids. The germline CDR1 and CDR2 sequences are MNHEY and SMNVEV (reference sequence). The CDR3 sequence is CASRRDRGHTGELFF. CDR3 DNA: TGTGCCAGCAGGCGGGACAGGGGGCACACCGGGGAGCTGTTTTTT.

The chain recombines TRBV6-5 with TRBJ2-2; TRBD2 matches 11 bases. The CDR3 is 15 amino acids. Germline assignment: CDR1 MNHEY and CDR2 SVGAGI. The trim removed 8 bases at V and 5 bases at J, leaving 7 bases unmatched. CDR3 nucleotide sequence: TGTGCCAGCTCCCTCGCTAGCGGGGGGACCGGGGAGCTGTTTTTT. Its protein product is CASSLASGGTGELFF.

The chain is built from TRBV30 and TRBJ2-1, with 13 bases matching TRBD2. The CDR3 is made up of 15 amino acids. J lost 8 bases, V lost 0 bases, and 4 bases had no gene match. Germline V CDR1 and CDR2: GTSNPN, SVGIG (reference sequence). The CDR3 sequence: CAWSVGLAGVHEQFF. The CDR3 coding sequence is TGTGCCTGGAGTGTTGGACTAGCGGGAGTGCATGAGCAGTTCTTC.

The V gene is TRBV28, the J gene TRBJ1-2; D is unclear. The CDR3 has 15 residues. The V end lost 2 bases, the J end lost 1 base, and 11 bases lay between the germline ends. Germline V gene lookup returns CDR1 MDHEN and CDR2 SYDVKM. CDR3 sequence reads: CASSLISRNNYGYTF. DNA of the CDR3: TGTGCCAGCAGTTTAATCTCCAGGAATAACTATGGCTACACCTTC.